This TCR beta chain derives from a study of T-cell memory formation after mild COVID-19. Study-level points and caveats: Unconfirmed was the SARS-CoV-2 specificity of second-wave clones that peaked on day 37. Researchers found some responding clones in pre-infection memory, a sign that cross-reactive memory joined.

Notes on this clonotype: The antigen remains unidentified.

Each CDR3 protein gets one entry after TCRdb re-called the 5' RACE reads with MiXCR. Here the sample spans 500,000 to 550,000 distinct CDR3 sequences, just over 20% being singletons. V was clipped by 5 bases and J by 5 bases; unmatched bases: 13. Germline values: CDR1 SGHVS, CDR2 FQNEAQ. This CDR3 comprises 16 residues. The J gene is TRBJ2-7, the V gene TRBV7-8, with 9 nucleotides matching TRBD1. The TCR was taken from an adult woman who had mild COVID-19 (a few samples of this study predate the infection). Cell type and time point are not known. Material: PBMCs or a T cell subset sorted from them (not recorded which). The CDR3 spells CASSPRARDRVNEQYF. DNA for the CDR3: TGTGCCAGCAGCCCCAGGGCAAGGGACAGGGTAAACGAGCAGTACTTC.